A selection of T cell receptor beta chains follows, all from one sample in a study of glioma-infiltrating T cells after dendritic cell vaccination. Some clones are missing from TCRdb's copy, which holds only in-frame ones; the method was immunoSEQ multiplex PCR. The data show tens of thousands of clones, with roughly four fifths seen just once and about 2% held by the top ten. Sequenced material: blood, taken before dendritic cell vaccination. The receptors were sampled from a human donor with glioblastoma. CDR3s include the opening cysteine and the closing phenylalanine or tryptophan. Each record gives: J gene, V gene, clone size, CDR3 protein. Only some rows state a clone size, as once, few, many or a class for expanded clones.

j_call: TRBJ2-2
v_call: TRBV6-1
clone_size: -
cdr3_aa: CASSEEGVVGELFF

j_call: TRBJ1-3
v_call: TRBV19
clone_size: -
cdr3_aa: CASSILGQGLLFSGNTIYF

j_call: TRBJ1-3
v_call: TRBV11-2
clone_size: -
cdr3_aa: CASSLQGAKYGNTIYF

j_call: TRBJ2-3
v_call: TRBV5-1
clone_size: -
cdr3_aa: CASSGRSFTDTQYF

j_call: TRBJ1-6
v_call: TRBV11-1
clone_size: -
cdr3_aa: CASRPRGYYNSPLHF

j_call: TRBJ2-2
v_call: TRBV7-3
clone_size: -
cdr3_aa: CASSLIVGQGNTGELFF

j_call: TRBJ1-1
v_call: TRBV19
clone_size: few
cdr3_aa: CASTELSGRGRATEAFF

j_call: TRBJ2-7
v_call: TRBV4-2
clone_size: -
cdr3_aa: CASSQAGGGPDEQYF

j_call: TRBJ1-4
v_call: TRBV9
clone_size: -
cdr3_aa: CASSVKTGSNEKLFF

j_call: TRBJ1-5
v_call: TRBV7-6
clone_size: -
cdr3_aa: CASSLAGATDHRGQPQHF